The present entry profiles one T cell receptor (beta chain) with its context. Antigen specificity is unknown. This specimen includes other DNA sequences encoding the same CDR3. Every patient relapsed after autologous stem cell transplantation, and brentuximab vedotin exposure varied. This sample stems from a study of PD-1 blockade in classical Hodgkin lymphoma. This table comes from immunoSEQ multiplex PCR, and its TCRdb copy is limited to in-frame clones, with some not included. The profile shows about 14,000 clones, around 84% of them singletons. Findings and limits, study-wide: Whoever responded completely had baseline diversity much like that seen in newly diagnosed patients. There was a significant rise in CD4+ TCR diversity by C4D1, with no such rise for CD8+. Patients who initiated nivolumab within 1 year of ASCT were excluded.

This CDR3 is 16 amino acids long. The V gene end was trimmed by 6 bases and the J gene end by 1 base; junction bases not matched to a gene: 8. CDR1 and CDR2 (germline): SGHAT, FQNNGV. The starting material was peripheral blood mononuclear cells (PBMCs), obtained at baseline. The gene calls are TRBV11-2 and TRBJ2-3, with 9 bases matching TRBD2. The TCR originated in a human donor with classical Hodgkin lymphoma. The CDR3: CASRAGIAGGTDTQYF. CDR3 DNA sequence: TGTGCCAGCAGGGCGGGAATAGCGGGAGGCACAGATACGCAGTATTTT. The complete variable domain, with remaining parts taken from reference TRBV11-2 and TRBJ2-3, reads EAGVAQSPRYKIIEKRQSVAFWCNPISGHATLYWYQQILGQGPKLLIQFQNNGVVDDSQLPKDRFSAERLKGVDSTLKIQPAKLEDSAVYLCASRAGIAGGTDTQYFGPGTRLTVL.